The 31 T cell receptor beta chains listed next were all sequenced from one sample in a study of blood T cell repertoires in COVID-19. TCRdb's copy holds only in-frame clones and misses some; the assay was immunoSEQ multiplex PCR. The table lists about 96,000 clones, approximately 88% of them singletons. Sequenced input: peripheral blood. Receptor source: an older woman with acute or convalescent COVID-19.

The CDR3 here is CASSPQGAFGGELFF. The CDR3 nucleotides are TGTGCCAGCAGCCCACAGGGGGCGTTTGGCGGGGAGCTGTTTTTT. The V call is TRBV3-1 (or the pseudogene TRBV3-2), the J call TRBJ2-2, with 9 bases matching TRBD1. Trimming removed 4 bases from V and 7 bases from J; junction bases left unmatched: 7. Germline V CDR1 and CDR2: LGHDT, YNNKEL (reference sequence). The CDR3 covers 15 residues.

The gene calls are TRBV5-4 and TRBJ2-7, with 9 positions matching TRBD1. CDR1 and CDR2 (germline): SGHNT, YYREEE (reference sequence). Trimming at V came to 10 bases and at J to 6 bases, leaving 11 bases not matched to a gene. The CDR3 has 13 amino acids. The CDR3: CAARGGQGSEQYF. CDR3 sequence (DNA): TGTGCCGCGAGGGGGGGACAGGGTTCCGAGCAGTACTTC.

This sequence joins TRBV5-1 and TRBJ2-1; 9 nucleotides align to TRBD1. CDR3 length: 17 amino acids. Germline trimming cut 0 bases from V and 6 bases from J; bases unmatched to any gene: 10. Germline V gene lookup returns CDR1 SGHRS and CDR2 YFSETQ. The CDR3 DNA reads TGCGCCAGCAGCTTGGCCTTCGGACAGGGGAAATCCAATGAGCAGTTCTTC. Amino acid sequence: CASSLAFGQGKSNEQFF.

The table lists this clone with a count of one. CDR3 region: CASSLVTGDGEQFF. In DNA form, the CDR3 reads TGTGCCAGCAGCTTAGTCACAGGGGATGGGGAGCAGTTCTTC. The V gene is TRBV7-2, the J gene TRBJ2-1; the match to TRBD1 covers 7 bases. CDR1 and CDR2 from the germline V gene are SGHTA and FQGNSA. The CDR3 covers 14 residues. Trimming removed 1 base from V and 10 bases from J; junction bases left unmatched: 7.

This clone was counted once. The chain links TRBV5-5 to TRBJ1-5, with 8 bases fitting TRBD1. The CDR3 loop spans 16 amino acids. The germline CDR1 and CDR2 sequences are SGHKS and YYEKEE (reference sequence). V was clipped by 6 bases and J by 1 base; unmatched bases: 9. The CDR3 loop is CASTRTGTLSNQPQHF. In nucleotides, the CDR3 is TGTGCCAGCACCAGGACAGGGACTTTGAGCAATCAGCCCCAGCATTTT. Looking up the rest from reference TRBV5-5 and TRBJ1-5 gives the full variable domain: DAGVTQSPTHLIKTRGQQVTLRCSPISGHKSVSWYQQVLGQGPQFIFQYYEKEERGRGNFPDRFSARQFPNYSSELNVNALLLGDSALYLCASTRTGTLSNQPQHFGDGTRLSIL.

This chain joins TRBV11-3 and TRBJ2-7, with 9 bases identical to TRBD1. The germline CDR1 and CDR2 sequences are SGHNT and YENEEA. With V trimmed by 1 base and J by 1 base, 8 bases remained unmatched. The CDR3 has 17 amino acids. The CDR3 DNA reads TGTGCCAGCAGCTTAGCGATATACAGGGGGCGATCCTACGAGCAGTACTTC. Its protein is CASSLAIYRGRSYEQYF.

This chain links TRBV7-8 with TRBJ1-5; TRBD1 might be the D (5 bases). Trimming pared 3 bases from V and 4 bases from J, leaving 10 bases between. This CDR3 region has 14 residues. Germline V gives CDR1 SGHVS, CDR2 FQNEAQ. CDR3: CASSLGSGNQPQHF. CDR3 nucleotides: TGTGCCAGCAGCTTGGGGTCAGGGAATCAGCCCCAGCATTTT.

The J gene is TRBJ1-1, the V gene TRBV29-1, with TRBD1 identical over 7 bases. This CDR3 has 13 amino acids. Per germline, CDR1 SQVTM and CDR2 ANQGSEA. The J segment lost 5 bases and the V segment lost 1 base, leaving 4 bases of the junction unmatched. CDR3 loop: CSVEGSRGTEAFF. The CDR3 bases are TGCAGCGTTGAAGGTAGCAGGGGGACTGAAGCTTTCTTT.

CDR3 DNA sequence: TGTGCCTGGAGTGTATGGGGCCAGGGAGGTGTCCGGACCGAAAAACTGTTTTTT. Amino acids: CAWSVWGQGGVRTEKLFF. The V and J genes are TRBV30 and TRBJ1-4, with D tentatively TRBD1 (5 bases). Germline V gene data show CDR1 as GTSNPN and CDR2 as SVGIG (reference sequence). V was cut by 0 bases and J by 8 bases, with 25 bases left in between. The CDR3 is 18 residues long.

J is TRBJ1-6 and V is TRBV10-3; 12 bases match TRBD1. Germline V gene sequence: CDR1 ENHRY, CDR2 SYGVKD. V dropped 2 bases and J dropped 9; count of bases not matched to a gene: 5. The CDR3 runs to 16 residues. CDR3 bases: TGTGCCATCAGTGAGACGGGACAGGGGGCTTCTTCACCCCTCCACTTT. Translating it yields CAISETGQGASSPLHF.

The rearrangement links TRBV2 to TRBJ2-7; 8 bases fit TRBD2. With 6 bases clipped from V and 7 bases from J, the junction kept 14 bases outside the gene matches. Looked up from germline, CDR1 is SNHLY and CDR2 is FYNNEI. The CDR3 has 15 amino acids. CDR3 sequence reads: CASRALGRGAQEQYF. CDR3 nucleotides: TGTGCCAGCAGGGCCTTAGGGCGGGGGGCACAGGAGCAGTACTTC.

The chain recombines TRBV18 with TRBJ2-3; D is undetermined. Germline CDR1 is KGHSH and CDR2 is LQKENI. V gave up 2 bases and J gave up 0 bases, with 6 bases separating them. The CDR3 runs to 14 residues. The CDR3 coding sequence is TGTGCCAGCTCACCAGGGCCGAGCACAGATACGCAGTATTTT. It yields the protein CASSPGPSTDTQYF.

CDR3 amino acids: CASSPGGPNEKLFF. In DNA, the CDR3 is TGTGCCAGCAGCCCAGGGGGTCCTAATGAAAAACTGTTTTTT. V is TRBV9 and J is TRBJ1-4; 7 bases map to TRBD1. Germline CDR1 is SGDLS and CDR2 is YYNGEE. CDR3 length equals 14 residues. V was pared by 4 bases and J by 3 bases, with 3 bases of the junction left unmatched.

The chain couples TRBV30 to TRBJ2-7; a possible D gene is TRBD1 (5 bases). The CDR3 length is 12 residues. The V gene lost 3 bases and the J gene lost 5 bases, with 11 bases spanning the gap. CDR1 is GTSNPN, CDR2 SVGIG, per germline (reference sequence). CDR3 amino acids: CAWRGYRHEQYF. The CDR3 DNA reads TGTGCCTGGAGGGGTTACAGGCACGAGCAGTACTTC.

The rearrangement uses TRBV25-1 and TRBJ1-1; 8 bases agree with TRBD1. The CDR3 covers 13 residues. J gave up 4 bases and V 8 bases, and 6 bases lay outside the gene matches. Per germline, CDR1 MGHDK and CDR2 SYGVNS. CDR3 sequence: CASRTGGGTEAFF. CDR3 DNA sequence: TGTGCCAGCCGTACAGGGGGAGGCACTGAAGCTTTCTTT.

A few counts support this clone. This chain links TRBV19 with TRBJ1-2, with D unresolved. The ends were cut back, 4 bases at V and 4 bases at J, with 19 bases in the middle. Germline V gene data show CDR1 as LNHDA and CDR2 as SQIVND (reference sequence). The CDR3 has 16 residues. CDR3 DNA sequence: TGTGCCAGTAGTACAGGACCCCGGGGTGGGGTCTATGGCTACACCTTC. As protein: CASSTGPRGGVYGYTF.

This clone was picked up one time. The chain combines TRBV7-3 with TRBJ1-1; no clear D. This CDR3 contains 13 residues. Looked up from germline, CDR1 is SGHTA and CDR2 is FQGTGA. Trimming took off 5 bases at V and 2 bases at J, with 9 bases between the two ends. CDR3 residues: CASSTQRNTEAFF. CDR3 nucleotides: TGTGCCAGCAGCACACAAAGAAACACTGAAGCTTTCTTT.

The chain has TRBV6-6 and TRBJ2-7; weak D call: TRBD1 (6 bases). V lost 5 bases and J 3 bases, leaving 8 bases between the germline ends. CDR3 size: 12 residues. Per germline, CDR1 MNHNY and CDR2 SVGAGI (reference sequence). CDR3 in DNA: TGTGCCAGCAGTATACAGGGCTACGAGCAGTACTTC. This codes for CASSIQGYEQYF.

The chain carries TRBV5-4 and TRBJ2-7; TRBD2 might be the D (5 bases). Germline V lookup: CDR1 SGHNT, CDR2 YYREEE (reference sequence). This CDR3 has 12 amino acids. V lost 4 bases and J lost 6, with 11 bases in between. DNA for the CDR3: TGTGCCAGCAGCCCGGGGTCCATCGAGCAGTACTTC. It specifies CASSPGSIEQYF.

This clone was recorded once. This chain joins TRBV5-6 and TRBJ1-5; D is uncertain. CDR1 and CDR2 from the germline V gene are SGHDT and YYEEEE. CDR3 size: 14 residues. V lost 2 bases to trimming and J lost 3 bases, with 9 bases between them. Written as DNA, the CDR3 is TGTGCCAGCAGCTTTGTCGGTAACAATCAGCCCCAGCATTTT. As protein: CASSFVGNNQPQHF.

V gene TRBV2 combines with J gene TRBJ1-2; tentatively, D is TRBD1 (6 bases). This CDR3 is built from 14 residues. Germline CDR1 SNHLY, CDR2 FYNNEI. Trimming pared 4 bases from V and 4 bases from J, leaving 13 bases between. This CDR3 is CASSGPLTGYGYTF. The CDR3 bases are TGTGCCAGCAGTGGGCCCTTGACAGGCTATGGCTACACCTTC.

The chain couples TRBV30 to TRBJ2-1, with TRBD2 matching 7 bases. The CDR3 is 16 residues long. The germline gives CDR1 GTSNPN, CDR2 SVGIG (reference sequence). The CDR3 DNA follows: TGTGCTATGATTAGCGGGCCAAGGCCGTTCTACAATGAGCAGTTCTTC. Its translation is CAMISGPRPFYNEQFF.

This sequence joins TRBV7-3 and TRBJ2-2; the D is unclear. The V gene lost 1 base and the J gene lost 5 bases, with 5 bases spanning the gap. The germline V gene has CDR1 SGHTA and CDR2 FQGTGA. This CDR3 is 13 amino acids long. The CDR3 DNA is TGTGCCAGCAGCTTAATGTTAACCGGGGAGCTGTTTTTT. Encoded protein: CASSLMLTGELFF. The complete variable domain, with remaining parts taken from reference TRBV7-3 and TRBJ2-2, reads GAGVSQTPSNKVTEKGKYVELRCDPISGHTALYWYRQSLGQGPEFLIYFQGTGAADDSGLPNDRFFAVRPEGSVSTLKIQRTERGDSAVYLCASSLMLTGELFFGEGSRLTVL.

The chain has TRBV5-8 and TRBJ1-5, with D possibly being TRBD1 (6 bases). Germline values: CDR1 SGHTS, CDR2 YDEGEE. Trimming shortened V by 4 bases and J by 6 bases, and 20 bases separated the two germline ends. This CDR3 spans 16 amino acids. CDR3 in amino acids: CASSPWIAGDLQPQHF. Here the CDR3 DNA reads TGTGCCAGCAGCCCTTGGATTGCAGGGGACCTTCAGCCCCAGCATTTT.

V usage is TRBV12-3 or TRBV12-4 and J usage is TRBJ1-1; 8 bases match TRBD1. The CDR3 length is 13 residues. With 8 bases clipped from V and 4 bases from J, the junction kept 6 bases outside the gene matches. CDR3 nucleotides: TGTGCCAGCTCTCAGGGGGCGAGCACTGAAGCTTTCTTT. Translating it yields CASSQGASTEAFF.

This sequence joins TRBV9 and TRBJ1-6, with D tentatively TRBD1 (6 bases). V gave up 3 bases and J gave up 9 bases, with 16 bases separating them. Per the germline V gene, CDR1 is SGDLS and CDR2 is YYNGEE. The length of the CDR3 is 15 residues. The chain's CDR3 is CASSENRETVSPLHF. CDR3 coding DNA: TGTGCCAGCAGCGAGAACAGGGAGACTGTTTCACCCCTCCACTTT.

The chain couples TRBV19 to TRBJ1-5, with 9 nucleotides matching TRBD1. The junction had 4 bases not matched to a gene; V was cut back by 2 bases and J by 5 bases. This CDR3 has 15 amino acids. The germline V gene has CDR1 LNHDA and CDR2 SQIVND (reference sequence). The CDR3 sequence: CASSILGQGDQPQHF. CDR3 sequence (DNA): TGTGCCAGTAGTATACTGGGACAGGGAGATCAGCCCCAGCATTTT.

The chain combines TRBV5-1 with TRBJ2-2, with 8 bases identical to TRBD2. Losses at the gene ends were 4 bases for V and 5 bases for J; bases not matched to a gene: 4. CDR3 length: 14 amino acids. Germline lookup yields CDR1 SGHRS and CDR2 YFSETQ. The CDR3 loop is CASSPGGQTGELFF. The CDR3 nucleotides are TGCGCCAGCAGCCCGGGGGGGCAGACCGGGGAGCTGTTTTTT.

V and J are TRBV7-2 and TRBJ1-4, with 9 bases fitting TRBD1. Germline CDR1 SGHTA, CDR2 FQGNSA. The CDR3 totals 14 residues. V gave up 6 bases and J gave up 7 bases; unmatched junction bases: 6. The CDR3 spells CASRTNRGPEKLFF. In DNA form, the CDR3 reads TGTGCCAGCAGGACTAACAGGGGGCCTGAAAAACTGTTTTTT.

The V gene is TRBV10-2, the J gene TRBJ2-7; possibly TRBD1 for D (6 bases). The germline V gene has CDR1 WSHSY and CDR2 SAAADI. The CDR3 consists of 14 residues. The V end was cut by 5 bases, the J end by 0 bases, with 11 bases between. This CDR3 reads CASSPDRSSYEQYF. The CDR3 DNA follows: TGCGCCAGCAGTCCTGACAGGAGCTCCTACGAGCAGTACTTC.

This clone was observed a single time. V is TRBV5-6 and J is TRBJ1-2; D perhaps matches TRBD1 (6 bases). The CDR3 consists of 13 residues. The germline gives CDR1 SGHDT, CDR2 YYEEEE. The V end lost 1 base, the J end lost 2 bases, and 6 bases lay between the germline ends. For the CDR3, the DNA is TGTGCCAGCAGCTTGCAGGGGAACTATGGCTACACCTTC. It is translated as CASSLQGNYGYTF.